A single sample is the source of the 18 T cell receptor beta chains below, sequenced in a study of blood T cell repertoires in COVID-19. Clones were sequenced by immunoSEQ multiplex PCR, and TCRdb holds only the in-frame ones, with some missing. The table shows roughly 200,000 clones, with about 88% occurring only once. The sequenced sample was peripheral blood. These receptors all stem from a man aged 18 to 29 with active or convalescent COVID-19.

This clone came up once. Here the CDR3 DNA reads TGTGCCAGCAGCTTAGCGGGATACACAGATACGCAGTATTTT. Amino acids: CASSLAGYTDTQYF. The chain employs TRBV6-5 and TRBJ2-3, with 8 bases fitting TRBD2. Germline assignment: CDR1 MNHEY and CDR2 SVGAGI. The CDR3 spans 14 residues. Trimming cost V 6 bases and J 2 bases; bases outside gene matches: 4.

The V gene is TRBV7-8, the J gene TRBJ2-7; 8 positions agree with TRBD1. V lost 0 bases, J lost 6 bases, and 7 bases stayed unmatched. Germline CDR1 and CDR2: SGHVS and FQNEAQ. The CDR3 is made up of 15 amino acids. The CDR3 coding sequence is TGTGCCAGCAGCTTAGCTTCCGACAGGGGTGGCGAGCAGTACTTC. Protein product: CASSLASDRGGEQYF.

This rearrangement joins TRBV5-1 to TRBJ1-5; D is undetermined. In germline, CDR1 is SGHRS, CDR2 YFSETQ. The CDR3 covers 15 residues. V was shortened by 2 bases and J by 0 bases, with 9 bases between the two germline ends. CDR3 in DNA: TGCGCCAGCAGCTTTATTCCAGGTAGCAATCAGCCCCAGCATTTT. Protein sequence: CASSFIPGSNQPQHF.

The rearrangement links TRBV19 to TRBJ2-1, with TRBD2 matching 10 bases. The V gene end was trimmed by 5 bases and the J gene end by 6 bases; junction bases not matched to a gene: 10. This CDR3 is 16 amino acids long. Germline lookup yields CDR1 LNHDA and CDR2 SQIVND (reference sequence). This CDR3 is CASSFPSGRGGNEQFF. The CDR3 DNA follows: TGTGCCAGTAGTTTCCCAAGCGGGAGGGGGGGCAATGAGCAGTTCTTC.

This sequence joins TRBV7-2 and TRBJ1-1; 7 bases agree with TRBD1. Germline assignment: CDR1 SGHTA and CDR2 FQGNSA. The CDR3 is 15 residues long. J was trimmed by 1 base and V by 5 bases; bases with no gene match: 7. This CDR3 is CASSREGGSNTEAFF. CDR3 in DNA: TGTGCCAGCAGCAGAGAAGGGGGCTCGAACACTGAAGCTTTCTTT.

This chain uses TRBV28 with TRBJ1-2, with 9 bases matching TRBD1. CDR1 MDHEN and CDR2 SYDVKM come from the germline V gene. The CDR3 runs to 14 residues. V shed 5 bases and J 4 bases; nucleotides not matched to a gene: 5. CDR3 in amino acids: CASSRGQGGYGYTF. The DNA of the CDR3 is TGTGCCAGCAGTCGGGGACAGGGCGGCTATGGCTACACCTTC.

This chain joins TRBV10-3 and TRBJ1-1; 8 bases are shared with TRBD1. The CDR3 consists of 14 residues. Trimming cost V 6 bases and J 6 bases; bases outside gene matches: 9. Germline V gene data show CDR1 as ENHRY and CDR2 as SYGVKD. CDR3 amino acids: CAIRTSTGDSEAFF. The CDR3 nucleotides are TGTGCCATCAGGACGTCGACAGGGGATTCTGAAGCTTTCTTT.

CDR3 bases: TGTGCCATCAGTGAGTCTGGTGGGGGGACAGGGGTAAACGAGCAGTACTTC. Protein sequence: CAISESGGGTGVNEQYF. This chain joins TRBV10-3 and TRBJ2-7; 10 bases agree with TRBD1. Looked up from germline, CDR1 is ENHRY and CDR2 is SYGVKD. The CDR3 runs to 17 residues. J gave up 5 bases and V 0 bases, and 10 bases lay outside the gene matches.

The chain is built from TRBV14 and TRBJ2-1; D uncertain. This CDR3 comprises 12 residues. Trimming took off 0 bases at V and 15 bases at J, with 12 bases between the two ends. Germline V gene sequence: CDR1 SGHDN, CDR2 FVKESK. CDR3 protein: CASSQDGLVWFF. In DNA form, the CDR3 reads TGTGCCAGCAGCCAAGATGGCCTAGTATGGTTCTTC.

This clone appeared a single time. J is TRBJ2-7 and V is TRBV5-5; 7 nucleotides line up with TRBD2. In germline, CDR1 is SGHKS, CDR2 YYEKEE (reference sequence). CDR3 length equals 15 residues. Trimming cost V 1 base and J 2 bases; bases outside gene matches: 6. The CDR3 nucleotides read TGTGCCAGCAGCTTGTCTGACGGGGGGACCTACGAGCAGTACTTC. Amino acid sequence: CASSLSDGGTYEQYF. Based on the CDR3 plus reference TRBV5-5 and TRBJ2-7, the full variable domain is DAGVTQSPTHLIKTRGQQVTLRCSPISGHKSVSWYQQVLGQGPQFIFQYYEKEERGRGNFPDRFSARQFPNYSSELNVNALLLGDSALYLCASSLSDGGTYEQYFGPGTRLTVT.

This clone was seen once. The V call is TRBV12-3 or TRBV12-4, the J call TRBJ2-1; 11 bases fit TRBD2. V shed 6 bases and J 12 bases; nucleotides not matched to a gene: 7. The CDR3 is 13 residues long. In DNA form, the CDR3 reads TGTGCCAGCAGCCGACTAGCGGGGACGGGGCAGTTCTTC. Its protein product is CASSRLAGTGQFF.

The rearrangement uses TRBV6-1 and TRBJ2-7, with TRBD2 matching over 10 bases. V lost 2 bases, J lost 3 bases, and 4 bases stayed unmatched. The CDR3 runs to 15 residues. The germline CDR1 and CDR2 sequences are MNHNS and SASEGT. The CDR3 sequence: CASSERTSGNYEQYF. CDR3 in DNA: TGTGCCAGCAGTGAACGAACTAGCGGGAACTACGAGCAGTACTTC.

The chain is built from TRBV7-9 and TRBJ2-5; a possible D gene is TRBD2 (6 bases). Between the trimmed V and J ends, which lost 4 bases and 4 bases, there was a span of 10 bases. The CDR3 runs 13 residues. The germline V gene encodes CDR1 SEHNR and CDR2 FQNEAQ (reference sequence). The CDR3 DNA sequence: TGTGCCAGCAGCTCGCCGGGGGTAGAGACCCAGTACTTC. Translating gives CASSSPGVETQYF.

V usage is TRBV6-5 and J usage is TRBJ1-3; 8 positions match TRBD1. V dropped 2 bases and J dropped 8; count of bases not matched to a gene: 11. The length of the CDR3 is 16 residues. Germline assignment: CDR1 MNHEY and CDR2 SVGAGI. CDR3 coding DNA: TGTGCCAGCAGTTACACAAAGACAGGGGTGACGGACACCATATATTTT. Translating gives CASSYTKTGVTDTIYF.

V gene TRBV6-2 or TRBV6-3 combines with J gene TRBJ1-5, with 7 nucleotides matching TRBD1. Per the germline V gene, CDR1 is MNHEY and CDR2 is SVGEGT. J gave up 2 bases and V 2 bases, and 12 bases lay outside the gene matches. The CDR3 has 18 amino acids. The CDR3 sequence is CASSYETGSGKRNQPQHF. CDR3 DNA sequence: TGTGCCAGCAGTTACGAGACAGGGTCGGGGAAGCGCAATCAGCCCCAGCATTTT.

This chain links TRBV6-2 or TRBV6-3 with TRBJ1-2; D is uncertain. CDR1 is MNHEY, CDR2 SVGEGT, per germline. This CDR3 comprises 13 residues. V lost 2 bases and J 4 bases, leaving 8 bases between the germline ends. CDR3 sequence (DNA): TGTGCCAGCAGTTACGGAGAGTTCTATGGCTACACCTTC. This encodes CASSYGEFYGYTF.

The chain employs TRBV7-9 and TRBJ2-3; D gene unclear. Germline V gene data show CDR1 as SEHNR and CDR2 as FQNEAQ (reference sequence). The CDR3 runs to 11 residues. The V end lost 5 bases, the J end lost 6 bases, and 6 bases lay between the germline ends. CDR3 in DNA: TGTGCCAGCAGCCGGCGGGATACGCAGTATTTT. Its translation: CASSRRDTQYF.

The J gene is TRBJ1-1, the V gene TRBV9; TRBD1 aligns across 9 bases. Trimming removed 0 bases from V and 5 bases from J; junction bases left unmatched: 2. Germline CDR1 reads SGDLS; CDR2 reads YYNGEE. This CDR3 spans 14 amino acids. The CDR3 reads CASSVAGQGTEAFF. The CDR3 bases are TGTGCCAGCAGCGTAGCGGGACAGGGAACTGAAGCTTTCTTT.